This T cell receptor (beta chain) was recovered during a study of blood T cell repertoires in COVID-19. Study summary: PBMCs, B-cell-depleted T cells, or T cells were the source of the cDNA or gDNA that made up the material.

The protocol was immunoSEQ multiplex PCR, while the TCRdb copy is restricted to in-frame clones and leaves out a portion. The data contain approximately 210,000 clones, 81% of them singletons. This receptor was identified in a woman aged 50 to 65 with acute COVID-19. Sequencing used PBMCs or T cells enriched from blood (not recorded which).

Written as DNA, the CDR3 is TGCGCCAGCAGACATAGCGGGGGGCCGGTCGGGGAGCTGTTTTTT. It specifies CASRHSGGPVGELFF. This chain joins TRBV4-1 and TRBJ2-2; TRBD2 agrees at 10 bases. The junction had 8 bases not matched to a gene; V was cut back by 6 bases and J by 7 bases. Germline V gives CDR1 MGHRA, CDR2 YSYEKL. This CDR3 has 15 amino acids.